Below are 18 T cell receptor beta chains sequenced from a single sample in a study of OX40 agonist ivuxolimab in advanced cancers. Assay used: immunoSEQ multiplex PCR; TCRdb lists only in-frame clones, some missing. The sample lists roughly 50,000 clones; about 81% were seen once. Source: CD4+ or CD8+ T cells sorted from blood, taken in a trial of the OX40 agonist ivuxolimab. The receptors were gathered from an adult with an advanced solid tumor such as melanoma, head and neck, liver or kidney cancer.

The genes are TRBV29-1 and TRBJ2-1; TRBD1 matches 7 bases. Unmatched junction bases numbered 3, after V lost 4 bases and J lost 0 bases. The germline V gene has CDR1 SQVTM and CDR2 ANQGSEA. The CDR3 covers 14 residues. In DNA, the CDR3 is TGCAGCGTTGTCACAGGGGCCTCCTACAATGAGCAGTTCTTC. Its translation: CSVVTGASYNEQFF.

J is TRBJ2-7 and V is TRBV7-8; D gene uncertain. Germline values: CDR1 SGHVS, CDR2 FQNEAQ. The CDR3 has 13 amino acids. V shed 5 bases and J shed 2 bases, with 10 bases lying between them. The CDR3 loop reads CASSPLLTYEQYF. The CDR3 bases are TGTGCCAGCAGCCCTCTACTAACCTACGAGCAGTACTTC. Looking up the rest from reference TRBV7-8 and TRBJ2-7 gives the full variable domain: GAGVSQSPRYKVAKRGQDVALRCDPISGHVSLFWYQQALGQGPEFLTYFQNEAQLDKSGLPSDRFFAERPEGSVSTLKIQRTQQEDSAVYLCASSPLLTYEQYFGPGTRLTVT.

This sequence joins TRBV6-5 and TRBJ1-2, with a tentative D call TRBD1 (6 bases). Between the trimmed V and J ends, which lost 6 bases and 4 bases, there was a span of 18 bases. CDR1 is MNHEY and CDR2 is SVGAGI in the germline V gene. This CDR3 is 15 amino acids long. The CDR3 coding sequence is TGTGCCAGCAGCGGGATCGACAGGAAATCCTATGGCTACACCTTC. Its translation is CASSGIDRKSYGYTF.

The V call is TRBV7-9, the J call TRBJ1-2; 7 bases line up with TRBD1. With 3 bases clipped from V and 0 bases from J, the junction kept 7 bases outside the gene matches. This CDR3 region has 16 residues. Germline CDR1 reads SEHNR; CDR2 reads FQNEAQ (reference sequence). This CDR3 reads CASSLGVGTANYGYTF. CDR3 sequence (DNA): TGTGCCAGCAGCTTGGGGGTCGGGACAGCTAACTATGGCTACACCTTC.

The J gene is TRBJ1-2, the V gene TRBV27; D unresolved. With 1 base removed from V and 2 bases from J, the gap between germline ends came to 5 bases. Germline CDR1 reads MNHEY; CDR2 reads SMNVEV (reference sequence). This CDR3 contains 13 residues. CDR3 amino acids: CASSLYLNYGYTF. CDR3 DNA sequence: TGTGCCAGCAGTTTATACCTGAACTATGGCTACACCTTC.

This clone was detected only once. This sequence joins TRBV6-5 and TRBJ2-1, with 7 bases matching TRBD2. CDR1 MNHEY and CDR2 SVGAGI come from the germline V gene. With 4 bases clipped from V and 4 bases from J, the junction kept 10 bases outside the gene matches. The length of the CDR3 is 16 residues. The CDR3, as DNA: TGTGCCAGCAGTTCTCCTAGCGGAGAGGGTTACAATGAGCAGTTCTTC. The encoded protein is CASSSPSGEGYNEQFF.

The chain employs TRBV5-1 and TRBJ2-7; 7 bases agree with TRBD1. Trimming removed 0 bases from V and 5 bases from J; junction bases left unmatched: 8. CDR3 length: 15 residues. The germline V gene encodes CDR1 SGHRS and CDR2 YFSETQ. Here the CDR3 DNA reads TGCGCCAGCAGCTTGGGGCGACAGGGTACGAACGAGCAGTACTTC. As protein: CASSLGRQGTNEQYF.

The CDR3 protein is CASSYGPAGFYEQYF. DNA for the CDR3: TGTGCCAGCAGTTACGGGCCAGCGGGGTTTTACGAGCAGTACTTC. The chain employs TRBV6-5 and TRBJ2-7; 7 bases are a match to TRBD2. The J segment lost 4 bases and the V segment lost 2 bases, leaving 8 bases of the junction unmatched. CDR3 length: 15 amino acids. Germline CDR1 MNHEY, CDR2 SVGAGI.

J is TRBJ1-4 and V is TRBV27; D is perhaps TRBD1 (5 bases). The CDR3 length is 14 residues. V gave up 5 bases and J gave up 3 bases, with 10 bases separating them. CDR1 and CDR2 (germline): MNHEY, SMNVEV (reference sequence). The CDR3 here is CASSLQGPNEKLFF. Written as DNA, the CDR3 is TGTGCCAGCAGTCTTCAGGGTCCTAATGAAAAACTGTTTTTT.

The CDR3 nucleotides read TGTGCCAGCAGTCTCGGACCTTACTACGAGCAGTACTTC. Translated, it gives CASSLGPYYEQYF. This chain uses TRBV27 with TRBJ2-7; unclear D gene. Per the germline V gene, CDR1 is MNHEY and CDR2 is SMNVEV (reference sequence). Between the trimmed V and J ends, which lost 5 bases and 3 bases, there was a span of 11 bases. The CDR3 covers 13 residues.

The chain couples TRBV4-3 to TRBJ2-5; D is perhaps TRBD2 (6 bases). The CDR3 contains 15 residues. From germline, CDR1 is LGHNA and CDR2 YSLEER. The V end lost 1 base, the J end lost 4 bases, and 13 bases lay between the germline ends. The CDR3 loop reads CASSQGNLEGETQYF. The DNA for the CDR3 is TGCGCCAGCAGCCAAGGGAATCTGGAGGGAGAGACCCAGTACTTC.

The table lists this clone with a count of one. The chain carries TRBV5-4 and TRBJ2-1, with no clear D. CDR1 and CDR2 (germline): SGHNT, YYREEE (reference sequence). The CDR3 extends over 15 amino acids. V was shortened by 3 bases and J by 6 bases, with 16 bases between the two germline ends. The CDR3 bases are TGTGCCAGCAGCTCAGAGAGAAATCTGGCCAATGAGCAGTTCTTC. It yields the protein CASSSERNLANEQFF.

This clone came up a few times. The chain employs TRBV4-3 and TRBJ1-6, with D possibly TRBD1 on 6 matching bases. The CDR3 loop spans 15 amino acids. V lost 1 base, J lost 9 bases, and 13 bases lay in between. The germline CDR1 and CDR2 sequences are LGHNA and YSLEER. The CDR3 region is CASSQGWGASSPLHF. The CDR3 DNA reads as TGCGCCAGCAGCCAAGGATGGGGGGCCAGTTCACCCCTCCACTTT.

J is TRBJ2-5 and V is TRBV5-1; 8 bases match TRBD1. The length of the CDR3 is 15 residues. Losses at the gene ends were 0 bases for V and 2 bases for J; bases not matched to a gene: 3. Germline assignment: CDR1 SGHRS and CDR2 YFSETQ. Written as DNA, the CDR3 is TGCGCCAGCAGCTTGGTGGGGACAGGACAAGAGACCCAGTACTTC. Translation gives CASSLVGTGQETQYF.

This chain links TRBV2 with TRBJ2-1; no definite D call. Germline V gene lookup returns CDR1 SNHLY and CDR2 FYNNEI. This CDR3 contains 14 residues. Trimming removed 5 bases at V and 0 bases at J, with 8 bases between. CDR3 DNA: TGTGCCAGCAGTATAGACCTCTCCTACAATGAGCAGTTCTTC. Protein: CASSIDLSYNEQFF.

This chain joins TRBV7-7 and TRBJ2-2; the D gene is possibly TRBD2 (6 bases). This CDR3 has 14 residues. Trimming took 4 bases from V and 0 from J, leaving 6 bases between them. Germline V gene sequence: CDR1 SSHAT, CDR2 FNYEAQ (reference sequence). CDR3 coding DNA: TGTGCCAGCAGCTGGGGGGCGAACACCGGGGAGCTGTTTTTT. This translates into CASSWGANTGELFF.

The rearrangement joins TRBV11-2 to TRBJ1-1; 7 bases align to TRBD1. Per germline, CDR1 SGHAT and CDR2 FQNNGV. CDR3 length equals 16 residues. The V gene end was trimmed by 3 bases and the J gene end by 1 base; junction bases not matched to a gene: 8. The CDR3 coding sequence is TGTGCCAGCAGCTTTCACAGGGGCACCCGGAACACTGAAGCTTTCTTT. Protein: CASSFHRGTRNTEAFF. Full variable domain (rest looked up from reference TRBV11-2 and TRBJ1-1): EAGVAQSPRYKIIEKRQSVAFWCNPISGHATLYWYQQILGQGPKLLIQFQNNGVVDDSQLPKDRFSAERLKGVDSTLKIQPAKLEDSAVYLCASSFHRGTRNTEAFFGQGTRLTVV.

The chain employs TRBV6-5 and TRBJ1-2, with unresolved D. CDR3 length equals 13 residues. The ends were cut back, 7 bases at V and 3 bases at J, with 12 bases in the middle. Germline-derived CDR1 and CDR2 are MNHEY and SVGAGI. Here the CDR3 DNA reads TGTGCCAGCACCGCCGGCCCTCACTATGGCTACACCTTC. This gives the protein CASTAGPHYGYTF.